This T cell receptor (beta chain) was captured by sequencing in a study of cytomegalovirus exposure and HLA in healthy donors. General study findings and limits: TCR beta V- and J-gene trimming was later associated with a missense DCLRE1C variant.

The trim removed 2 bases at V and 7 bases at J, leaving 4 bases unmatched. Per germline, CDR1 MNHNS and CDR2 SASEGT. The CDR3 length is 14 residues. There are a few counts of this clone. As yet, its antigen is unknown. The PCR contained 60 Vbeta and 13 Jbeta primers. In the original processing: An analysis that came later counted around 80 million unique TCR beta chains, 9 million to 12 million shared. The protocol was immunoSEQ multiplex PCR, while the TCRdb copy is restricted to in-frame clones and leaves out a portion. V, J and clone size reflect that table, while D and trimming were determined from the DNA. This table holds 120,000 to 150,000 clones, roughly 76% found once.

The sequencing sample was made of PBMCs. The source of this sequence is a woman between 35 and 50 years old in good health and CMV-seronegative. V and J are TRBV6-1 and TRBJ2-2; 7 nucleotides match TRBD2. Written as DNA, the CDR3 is TGTGCCAGCAGTGAAATTTGGGGGGGCGGGGAGCTGTTTTTT. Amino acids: CASSEIWGGGELFF.